These T cell receptor beta chains were read from a single sample in a study of shared clonotypes between healthy human individuals. The protocol was immunoSEQ multiplex PCR, while the TCRdb copy is restricted to in-frame clones and leaves out a portion. The sample has 1,500,000 or so clones; roughly 96% are singletons. The material sequenced was naive CD4+ T cells sorted from blood. These receptors were collected from a man aged 25-45 years in good health. Both conserved end residues are part of each CDR3. D genes are given only for firm matches. Size is stated for part of the rows, as once, few or many counts, or as a class when the clone is expanded.

j_gene: TRBJ2-5; v_gene: TRBV7-6; abundance: once; d_gene: TRBD2; CDR3aa: CASSATSGSMETQYF; CDR3nt: TGTGCCAGCAGCGCAACTAGCGGGAGTATGGAGACCCAGTACTTC
j_gene: TRBJ1-4; v_gene: TRBV29-1; abundance: -; d_gene: -; CDR3aa: CSVEDRDRNEKLFF; CDR3nt: TGCAGCGTTGAAGATCGCGATCGAAATGAAAAACTGTTTTTT
j_gene: TRBJ2-3; v_gene: TRBV7-2; abundance: once; d_gene: TRBD2; CDR3aa: CASSLRGAGAGVDTQYF; CDR3nt: TGTGCCAGCAGCTTAAGGGGGGCGGGAGCGGGAGTAGATACGCAGTATTTT
j_gene: TRBJ2-7; v_gene: TRBV4-3; abundance: -; d_gene: TRBD2; CDR3aa: CASSRELAGEQYF; CDR3nt: TGCGCCAGCAGCCGAGAACTAGCGGGAGAGCAGTACTTC
j_gene: TRBJ2-5; v_gene: TRBV4-2; abundance: -; d_gene: TRBD2; CDR3aa: CASSQGEREGGGETQYF; CDR3nt: TGTGCCAGCAGCCAAGGGGAGCGGGAGGGAGGGGGAGAGACCCAGTACTTC
j_gene: TRBJ2-7; v_gene: TRBV18; abundance: -; d_gene: TRBD2; CDR3aa: CASSPLGGDYEQYF; CDR3nt: TGTGCCAGCTCACCACTGGGGGGGGACTACGAGCAGTACTTC
j_gene: TRBJ2-7; v_gene: TRBV5-4; abundance: -; d_gene: TRBD2; CDR3aa: CASSFRLAGGHEQYF; CDR3nt: TGTGCCAGCAGCTTCAGACTAGCGGGTGGACACGAGCAGTACTTC
j_gene: TRBJ2-1; v_gene: TRBV5-4; abundance: -; d_gene: TRBD2; CDR3aa: CASSLSSSGPYNEQFF; CDR3nt: TGTGCCAGCAGCTTATCGTCTAGCGGACCCTACAATGAGCAGTTCTTC
j_gene: TRBJ2-1; v_gene: TRBV18; abundance: -; d_gene: TRBD2; CDR3aa: CASSPTPGLAGGEQFF; CDR3nt: TGTGCCAGCTCACCCACACCGGGACTAGCGGGGGGTGAGCAGTTCTTC
j_gene: TRBJ2-5; v_gene: TRBV4-2; abundance: -; d_gene: -; CDR3aa: CASSQDWPGVGETQYF; CDR3nt: TGTGCCAGCAGCCAAGATTGGCCGGGGGTTGGTGAGACCCAGTACTTC
j_gene: TRBJ1-5; v_gene: TRBV28; abundance: -; d_gene: -; CDR3aa: CASSYINQPQHF; CDR3nt: TGTGCCAGCAGTTATATCAATCAGCCCCAGCATTTT
j_gene: TRBJ1-4; v_gene: TRBV18; abundance: -; d_gene: -; CDR3aa: CASSPVRQDEKLFF; CDR3nt: TGTGCCAGCTCACCGGTCCGACAAGATGAAAAACTGTTTTTT
j_gene: TRBJ2-1; v_gene: TRBV11-2; abundance: -; d_gene: -; CDR3aa: CASSLVRQAAYNEQFF; CDR3nt: TGTGCCAGCAGCTTAGTCCGGCAGGCCGCCTACAATGAGCAGTTCTTC
j_gene: TRBJ2-3; v_gene: TRBV7-7; abundance: -; d_gene: -; CDR3aa: CASSRQVSSTDTQYF; CDR3nt: TGTGCTAGCAGCCGACAGGTTTCTAGCACAGATACGCAGTATTTT
j_gene: TRBJ2-7; v_gene: TRBV6-6; abundance: -; d_gene: -; CDR3aa: CASSYSGAISYEQYF; CDR3nt: TGTGCCAGCAGTTACTCGGGAGCGATCTCCTACGAGCAGTACTTC
j_gene: TRBJ2-5; v_gene: TRBV5-1; abundance: -; d_gene: -; CDR3aa: CASSFQKLSTQYF; CDR3nt: TGCGCCAGCAGCTTCCAGAAGTTATCGACCCAGTACTTC
j_gene: TRBJ1-4; v_gene: TRBV9; abundance: -; d_gene: -; CDR3aa: CASSPNQVHGEKLFF; CDR3nt: TGTGCCAGCAGCCCAAATCAAGTACACGGGGAAAAACTGTTTTTT
j_gene: TRBJ2-7; v_gene: TRBV28; abundance: -; d_gene: -; CDR3aa: CASSLRGAASSYEQYF; CDR3nt: TGTGCCAGCAGTCTAAGAGGAGCGGCGAGCTCCTACGAGCAGTACTTC
j_gene: TRBJ2-1; v_gene: TRBV7-9; abundance: -; d_gene: -; CDR3aa: CASSLAEFNEQFF; CDR3nt: TGTGCCAGCAGCTTAGCGGAGTTCAATGAGCAGTTCTTC
j_gene: TRBJ1-1; v_gene: TRBV14; abundance: -; d_gene: TRBD1; CDR3aa: CASSRRQGLNTEAFF; CDR3nt: TGTGCCAGCAGCCGTCGACAGGGCCTGAACACTGAAGCTTTCTTT
j_gene: TRBJ2-7; v_gene: TRBV10-2; abundance: -; d_gene: -; CDR3aa: CASSLDGISSYEQYF; CDR3nt: TGCGCCAGCAGCCTTGACGGGATCAGCTCCTACGAGCAGTACTTC
j_gene: TRBJ2-2; v_gene: TRBV2; abundance: -; d_gene: TRBD2; CDR3aa: CASSRTSGTGELFF; CDR3nt: TGTGCCAGCTCTCGGACTAGCGGCACCGGGGAGCTGTTTTTT
j_gene: TRBJ1-2; v_gene: TRBV19; abundance: -; d_gene: -; CDR3aa: CASSISGTVKYGYTF; CDR3nt: TGTGCCAGTAGTATATCCGGGACGGTAAAATATGGCTACACCTTC
j_gene: TRBJ2-1; v_gene: TRBV7-7; abundance: -; d_gene: TRBD2; CDR3aa: CASSLALSGSYNEQFF; CDR3nt: TGTGCTAGCAGCTTAGCGCTCAGCGGGAGCTACAATGAGCAGTTCTTC
j_gene: TRBJ2-2; v_gene: TRBV5-1; abundance: -; d_gene: -; CDR3aa: CASSLDGPRGGELFF; CDR3nt: TGCGCCAGCAGCTTGGATGGTCCCCGGGGAGGGGAGCTGTTTTTT
j_gene: TRBJ2-4; v_gene: TRBV6-1; abundance: -; d_gene: -; CDR3aa: CASGAGTMKNIQYF; CDR3nt: TGTGCCAGCGGGGCCGGGACAATGAAAAACATTCAGTACTTC
j_gene: TRBJ2-1; v_gene: TRBV15; abundance: -; d_gene: -; CDR3aa: CATSRLTAAAYNEQFF; CDR3nt: TGTGCCACCAGCAGGCTGACCGCAGCGGCCTACAATGAGCAGTTCTTC
j_gene: TRBJ2-2; v_gene: TRBV2; abundance: -; d_gene: -; CDR3aa: CASSGHPQRGRSTGELFF; CDR3nt: TGTGCCAGCAGTGGCCACCCCCAGAGGGGTCGTAGCACCGGGGAGCTGTTTTTT
j_gene: TRBJ1-1; v_gene: TRBV6-5; abundance: -; d_gene: TRBD1; CDR3aa: CASGATGGYGTEAFF; CDR3nt: TGTGCCAGCGGAGCGACAGGGGGCTATGGGACTGAAGCTTTCTTT
j_gene: TRBJ1-3; v_gene: TRBV30; abundance: -; d_gene: TRBD1; CDR3aa: CAWINSRGDLNTIYF; CDR3nt: TGTGCCTGGATAAACTCCAGGGGGGATCTAAACACCATATATTTT
j_gene: TRBJ2-7; v_gene: TRBV7-2; abundance: -; d_gene: TRBD2; CDR3aa: CASSERGLAGGEQYF; CDR3nt: TGTGCCAGCAGCGAAAGGGGACTAGCGGGAGGCGAGCAGTACTTC
j_gene: TRBJ2-1; v_gene: TRBV5-1; abundance: once; d_gene: -; CDR3aa: CASSLGGFEQFF; CDR3nt: TGCGCCAGCAGCTTGGGGGGGTTTGAGCAGTTCTTC
j_gene: TRBJ1-4; v_gene: TRBV6-5; abundance: -; d_gene: -; CDR3aa: CASSSGPPAAMRQLFF; CDR3nt: TGTGCCAGCAGTTCAGGACCCCCCGCGGCGATGAGACAACTGTTTTTT
j_gene: TRBJ2-1; v_gene: TRBV7-8; abundance: -; d_gene: TRBD2; CDR3aa: CASSLGTRVYNEQFF; CDR3nt: TGTGCCAGCAGCTTAGGGACTAGAGTTTACAATGAGCAGTTCTTC
j_gene: TRBJ2-1; v_gene: TRBV18; abundance: once; d_gene: TRBD2; CDR3aa: CASSESGSHNEQFF; CDR3nt: TGTGCCAGCTCAGAGAGCGGGAGCCATAATGAGCAGTTCTTC
j_gene: TRBJ1-1; v_gene: TRBV4-1; abundance: -; d_gene: TRBD1; CDR3aa: CASSQPTTGSPEAFF; CDR3nt: TGCGCCAGCAGCCAACCAACGACAGGGAGTCCTGAAGCTTTCTTT
j_gene: TRBJ1-3; v_gene: TRBV7-8; abundance: -; d_gene: -; CDR3aa: CASSPSLWDHLGNTIYF; CDR3nt: TGTGCCAGCAGCCCGAGCCTTTGGGATCACCTTGGAAACACCATATATTTT
j_gene: TRBJ2-3; v_gene: TRBV5-1; abundance: -; d_gene: TRBD2; CDR3aa: CASSLNGGREGTQYF; CDR3nt: TGCGCCAGCAGCTTGAATGGCGGGAGAGAGGGGACGCAGTATTTT
j_gene: TRBJ1-5; v_gene: TRBV19; abundance: -; d_gene: TRBD1; CDR3aa: CASSPFDRGRFNQPQHF; CDR3nt: TGTGCCAGTAGTCCATTCGACAGGGGGCGTTTCAATCAGCCCCAGCATTTT
j_gene: TRBJ2-5; v_gene: TRBV18; abundance: -; d_gene: -; CDR3aa: CASSRQGKETQYF; CDR3nt: TGTGCCAGCTCACGTCAGGGAAAAGAGACCCAGTACTTC
j_gene: TRBJ1-6; v_gene: TRBV6-7; abundance: -; d_gene: TRBD1; CDR3aa: CASRAQQQGVYTLHF; CDR3nt: TGTGCCAGCAGGGCCCAGCAGCAGGGGGTCTACACCCTCCACTTT
j_gene: TRBJ2-4; v_gene: TRBV7-8; abundance: -; d_gene: TRBD2; CDR3aa: CASSSLPSGNLNIQYF; CDR3nt: TGTGCCAGCAGTTCCCTACCTAGCGGGAACCTTAACATTCAGTACTTC
j_gene: TRBJ2-6; v_gene: TRBV9; abundance: -; d_gene: -; CDR3aa: CASSVGGRALSGANVLTF; CDR3nt: TGTGCCAGCAGCGTAGGAGGTCGGGCCCTCTCTGGGGCCAACGTCCTGACTTTC
j_gene: TRBJ2-3; v_gene: TRBV11-3; abundance: -; d_gene: TRBD2; CDR3aa: CASSEASTSGRARDTQYF; CDR3nt: TGTGCCAGCAGCGAAGCCAGTACTAGCGGGAGGGCCAGGGATACGCAGTATTTT
j_gene: TRBJ2-2; v_gene: TRBV6-1; abundance: -; d_gene: TRBD1; CDR3aa: CASSVQGVAGELFF; CDR3nt: TGTGCCAGCAGTGTACAGGGGGTGGCCGGGGAGCTGTTTTTT
j_gene: TRBJ2-2; v_gene: TRBV18; abundance: -; d_gene: TRBD2; CDR3aa: CASSPLAGGPDTGELFF; CDR3nt: TGTGCCAGCTCACCTCTAGCGGGAGGGCCGGACACCGGGGAGCTGTTTTTT
j_gene: TRBJ2-3; v_gene: TRBV7-3; abundance: -; d_gene: TRBD1; CDR3aa: CASSHGQGIDTQYF; CDR3nt: TGTGCCAGCAGCCACGGACAGGGGATAGATACGCAGTATTTT
j_gene: TRBJ1-2; v_gene: TRBV4-1; abundance: -; d_gene: TRBD1; CDR3aa: CASSLLQGTVGGYTF; CDR3nt: TGCGCCAGCAGCCTGCTACAGGGGACCGTAGGCGGCTACACCTTC
j_gene: TRBJ2-7; v_gene: TRBV19; abundance: -; d_gene: TRBD2; CDR3aa: CASSIGRERHEQYF; CDR3nt: TGTGCCAGTAGTATCGGGCGGGAGAGGCACGAGCAGTACTTC
j_gene: TRBJ2-7; v_gene: TRBV2; abundance: -; d_gene: TRBD1; CDR3aa: CASSGGTGVEQYF; CDR3nt: TGTGCCAGCAGTGGGGGGACAGGGGTCGAGCAGTACTTC
j_gene: TRBJ2-2; v_gene: TRBV5-1; abundance: -; d_gene: TRBD2; CDR3aa: CASSYRLAVANTGELFF; CDR3nt: TGCGCCAGCAGCTACCGGCTAGCGGTCGCGAACACCGGGGAGCTGTTTTTT
j_gene: TRBJ2-2; v_gene: TRBV28; abundance: once; d_gene: -; CDR3aa: CASRLITGELFF; CDR3nt: TGTGCCAGCCGGTTAATCACCGGGGAGCTGTTTTTT
j_gene: TRBJ1-1; v_gene: TRBV4-3; abundance: -; d_gene: -; CDR3aa: CASSQIPQTTEAFF; CDR3nt: TGCGCCAGCAGCCAAATTCCCCAAACCACTGAAGCTTTCTTT
j_gene: TRBJ2-1; v_gene: TRBV10-3; abundance: -; d_gene: TRBD2; CDR3aa: CAIRRLAEDNEQFF; CDR3nt: TGTGCCATCAGGCGACTAGCGGAAGACAATGAGCAGTTCTTC